This T cell receptor (beta chain) was profiled in a study of T-cell memory formation after mild COVID-19. On the study more broadly: TCR clusters were mostly donor specific.

One entry per CDR3 protein results from TCRdb running MiXCR on the 5' RACE reads. Of hundreds of thousands of distinct CDR3 sequences listed, about a sixth are singletons. In its sample, this clonotype was seen a few times. No antigen is known for it. Study results and caveats: Pre-infection memory carried some responding clones, suggesting that cross-reactive memory joined. Day 15 to 85 contracting clones showed balanced CD4/CD8; day 15 to 37 expanders favored CD4+. Contracting CD4+ clones lay largely in CM and EM, with CD8+ ones residing in EMRA.

This CDR3 is 14 amino acids long. V shed 3 bases and J shed 4 bases, with 12 bases lying between them. Germline V lookup: CDR1 KGHSH, CDR2 LQKENI. The sequence was obtained from an adult woman who had mild COVID-19 (a few samples of this study predate the infection). Cell type and time point are not known. The chain has TRBV18 and TRBJ2-5; no definite D call. Specimen: PBMCs or a T cell subset sorted from them (not recorded which). The CDR3 reads CASSPGRASETQYF. The DNA of the CDR3 is TGTGCCAGCTCACCGGGTCGGGCATCAGAGACCCAGTACTTC.